The rows below give T cell receptor beta chains drawn from one sample of a study of T-cell memory formation after mild COVID-19. TCRdb re-analysed the 5' RACE reads in MiXCR, keeping a single row per CDR3 protein. This sample carries around 300,000 distinct CDR3 sequences, roughly a fifth of them seen once, and the ten largest clones take roughly 21%. Sequenced material: PBMCs or a T cell subset sorted from them (not recorded which). These receptors came from a man between 18 and 29 years old who had mild COVID-19 (a few samples of this study predate the infection). Cell type and time point are not known. Each CDR3 is given with its conserved first and last residue.

TRBJ2-3 | TRBV14 | CASSQAPRRLAGGRNTQYF
TRBJ2-2 | TRBV24-1 | CATSDSGELFF
TRBJ1-1 | TRBV4-2 | CASSLMGENTEAFF
TRBJ1-2 | TRBV6-2/TRBV6-3 | CASSRRQGYGYTF
TRBJ1-5 | TRBV12-3/TRBV12-4 | CASSDAPTNQPQHF
TRBJ2-5 | TRBV12-3/TRBV12-4 | CASSFAASGTQYF
TRBJ2-2 | TRBV11-3 | CASSKRDRGDGELFF
TRBJ2-1 | TRBV19 | CASSIRNGIGEQFF
TRBJ2-3 | TRBV11-2 | CASTFQGEDTQYF
TRBJ2-3 | TRBV6-2/TRBV6-3 | CASNTGQAQYF
TRBJ2-7 | TRBV6-5 | CASRTIGRYSYEQYF
TRBJ2-1 | TRBV3-1 | CASSQDGGNYNEQFF
TRBJ2-1 | TRBV29-1 | CSVNRVSYNEQFF
TRBJ1-2 | TRBV7-9 | CASSRDGNGYTF
TRBJ2-2 | TRBV6-2/TRBV6-3 | CASNTLILAGAAATGELFF
TRBJ2-3 | TRBV28 | CASPPPVGATDTQYF
TRBJ1-2 | TRBV6-6 | CASSYTLDRGSGYTF
TRBJ1-2 | TRBV20-1 | CSARGYTF
TRBJ2-7 | TRBV4-1 | CASSQGTGRSYEQYF
TRBJ1-2 | TRBV12-3/TRBV12-4 | CASSFGWGGGYTF
TRBJ2-3 | TRBV4-2 | CASSQEWGSSTDTQYF
TRBJ2-1 | TRBV10-1 | CASSPSGDLWQFF
TRBJ2-5 | TRBV7-9 | CASSLVGQGARETQYF
TRBJ1-5 | TRBV7-2 | CASSLGRGYGQPQHF
TRBJ1-2 | TRBV5-1 | CASSLEGGYGYTF
TRBJ2-5 | TRBV5-1 | CASSWAGTSGETQYF
TRBJ2-1 | TRBV6-2/TRBV6-3 | CASSPQPNLAGLYNEQFF
TRBJ1-2 | TRBV4-1 | CASSQFVTGTGIHINYGYTF
TRBJ1-1 | TRBV29-1 | CSVEHGNTEAFF
TRBJ1-1 | TRBV7-6 | CASSVVEGNTEAFF
TRBJ1-3 | TRBV7-8 | CASSRAQALAGNTIYF
TRBJ2-3 | TRBV6-5 | CASSYRGYSTDTQYF
TRBJ2-3 | TRBV18 | CASSPSGGPDTQYF
TRBJ2-5 | TRBV4-1 | CASSHNGETQYF
TRBJ2-1 | TRBV7-8 | CASSLGRGPYNEQFF
TRBJ1-6 | TRBV6-6 | CASRPREYSPLHF